The sequence of this T cell receptor (beta chain) was determined in a study of shared clonotypes between healthy human individuals. Free of recent acute infections or vaccinations, the donors were healthy HIV-negative adults. Nashville, Tennessee was home to all donors, each a Caucasian adult. Genomic DNA per cell subset filled all wells of several immunoSEQ plates. Assay used: immunoSEQ multiplex PCR; TCRdb lists only in-frame clones, some missing. The data contain about 2.3 million clones, 80% to 95% of them seen just once; the ten biggest clones take up about 0.39%. Study conclusions and caveats: The rarefaction results pointed to incomplete sorted-subset sequencing despite large depth.

Turning to this clone: The antigen is unknown.

Germline values: CDR1 SEHNR, CDR2 FQNEAQ (reference sequence). The germline V and J ends were trimmed by 4 bases and 3 bases, with 12 bases remaining between them. The CDR3 runs 14 residues. The rearrangement joins TRBV7-9 to TRBJ2-5; TRBD2 is a possible D gene (7 bases). This TCR derives from a man aged 18-30 years in good health. Some clones in this sample may be carry-over from other donors' samples. The specimen was naive CD4+ T cells from PBMCs. As for subset: CD45RA+ positively selected. CDR3 protein: CASSSRGPKETQYF. The CDR3 DNA reads as TGTGCCAGCAGCTCGCGGGGGCCAAAAGAGACCCAGTACTTC.